The source of this T cell receptor (beta chain) is a study of CD8+ T cells in alopecia areata. Extraction of RNA preceded its reverse transcription into cDNA, which served as the sequencing template. Generated by immunoSEQ multiplex PCR, the TCRdb table keeps only in-frame clones and is missing some. Seen here are about 120,000 clones, about 50% observed once, and the top ten hold just over 0.45%. This clone came up a few times. V shed 4 bases and J shed 7 bases, with 7 bases lying between them. The CDR3 runs to 11 residues. Per the germline V gene, CDR1 is SGHAT and CDR2 is FQNNGV. The treatment is: oral pan-JAK inhibitor, 5-10 mg twice daily.

The receptor comes from a human donor with alopecia areata. Here the sequenced sample was CD4+ T cells sorted from blood, taken at week 4, from a patient treated with tofacitinib. The V call is TRBV11-2, the J call TRBJ1-2, with unresolved D. This CDR3 is CASSSTFGYTF. The CDR3 region has the DNA TGTGCCAGCAGCTCTACTTTTGGCTACACCTTC.